Shown below are 28 T cell receptor beta chains from a single sample sequenced in a study of cytomegalovirus exposure and HLA in healthy donors (dated by TCRdb to the late 2010s). Library prep was done by the immunoSEQ multiplex PCR assay. The multiplex PCR relied on a mix of 60 forward primers for TCR Vbeta segments and 13 reverse primers for TCR Jbeta segments. TCRdb holds this immuneACCESS table with in-frame rearrangements only. Some clones are missing; in checked studies, unresolved V genes explain under half, and the rest has no known cause. Present in this sample are approximately 180,000 clones, just under 80% of which were seen just once. The ten largest account for about 13% of the sample. Sequencing was done on a sample of PBMCs. These receptors originate from a woman in her fifties or sixties in good health and CMV-seropositive.

This clone has just a few counts. The rearrangement joins TRBV10-2 to TRBJ1-5, with D hard to call. The germline gives CDR1 WSHSY, CDR2 SAAADI. This CDR3 spans 15 amino acids. The V gene lost 3 bases and the J gene lost 4 bases, with 13 bases spanning the gap. The CDR3 here is CASSDSRQANQPQHF. CDR3 coding DNA: TGCGCCAGCAGTGATTCCCGACAAGCTAATCAGCCCCAGCATTTT.

This clone was observed a handful of times. This chain connects TRBV25-1 to TRBJ1-2; 9 bases align to TRBD1. The CDR3 contains 16 residues. Trimming cost V 7 bases and J 12 bases; bases outside gene matches: 21. In germline, CDR1 is MGHDK, CDR2 SYGVNS. The CDR3 here is CASTLRIRPGTGIDTF. For the CDR3, the DNA is TGTGCCAGCACCCTCCGAATTCGTCCCGGGACAGGGATCGACACCTTC.

This chain uses TRBV19 with TRBJ1-5; 10 bases fit TRBD1. From germline, CDR1 is LNHDA and CDR2 SQIVND (reference sequence). V shed 3 bases, J shed 4 bases, and the junction held 27 bases outside the gene matches. This CDR3 spans 23 amino acids. The CDR3 DNA reads TGTGCCAGTAGTATTCGACATTACCTCTTACCTTCGACAGGGGGCGAGAAGAATCAGCCCCAGCATTTT. Translating gives CASSIRHYLLPSTGGEKNQPQHF.

This chain uses TRBV5-4 with TRBJ2-4; TRBD1 might be the D (6 bases). This CDR3 spans 13 amino acids. Germline V gives CDR1 SGHNT, CDR2 YYREEE (reference sequence). Trimming removed 0 bases from V and 6 bases from J, with 7 bases in between. The DNA for the CDR3 is TGTGCCAGCAGCTTGGTAGGGGGAAACATTCAGTACTTC. Protein sequence: CASSLVGGNIQYF.

The rearrangement uses TRBV27 and TRBJ2-2; TRBD2 agrees at 8 bases. Trimming cost V 2 bases and J 0 bases; bases outside gene matches: 2. CDR1 is MNHEY, CDR2 SMNVEV, per germline (reference sequence). CDR3 length: 16 amino acids. In nucleotides, the CDR3 is TGTGCCAGCAGTTTAAGCGGGGGCTCGAACACCGGGGAGCTGTTTTTT. This translates into CASSLSGGSNTGELFF.

The V gene is TRBV18, the J gene TRBJ2-3; D is ambiguous. The CDR3 has 16 residues. Looked up from germline, CDR1 is KGHSH and CDR2 is LQKENI. The V end lost 2 bases, the J end lost 4 bases, and 16 bases lay between the germline ends. The CDR3 sequence: CASSPTLLSSADTQYF. Written as DNA, the CDR3 is TGTGCCAGCTCACCAACTCTTCTTTCTTCGGCAGATACGCAGTATTTT.

Concerning this clone itself: Distinct nucleotide sequences in the sample also encode this CDR3. The CDR3 DNA is TGTGCCATTAGGGACACCTCCTACAATGAGCAGTTCTTC. Protein sequence: CAIRDTSYNEQFF. The genes are TRBV10-3 and TRBJ2-1; tentatively, D is TRBD1 (6 bases). Per germline, CDR1 ENHRY and CDR2 SYGVKD. The CDR3 sequence is 13 residues long. Trimming pared 9 bases from V and 0 bases from J, leaving 9 bases between.

This chain connects TRBV9 to TRBJ1-2, with 8 bases identical to TRBD1. The J segment lost 3 bases and the V segment lost 4 bases, leaving 8 bases of the junction unmatched. CDR1 and CDR2 from the germline V gene are SGDLS and YYNGEE. CDR3 length: 15 amino acids. In DNA form, the CDR3 reads TGTGCCAGCAGCCCATGGACAGGGAGCTACTATGGCTACACCTTC. It encodes CASSPWTGSYYGYTF.

The V call is TRBV6-5, the J call TRBJ1-4, with D possibly matching TRBD1 (6 bases). The germline V gene encodes CDR1 MNHEY and CDR2 SVGAGI. The CDR3 consists of 16 residues. Deletions cut 2 bases from V and 7 bases from J, with 17 bases between. DNA of the CDR3: TGTGCCAGCAGTTACCGTCAACAGGGCTTAGGTGAAAAACTGTTTTTT. Amino acid sequence: CASSYRQQGLGEKLFF.

The chain links TRBV27 to TRBJ2-2; 11 nucleotides line up with TRBD2. CDR1 and CDR2 from the germline V gene are MNHEY and SMNVEV (reference sequence). V lost 6 bases and J lost 7; bases outside the gene matches: 10. This CDR3 has 16 residues. CDR3 in amino acids: CASRPVSGGADGELFF. CDR3 in DNA: TGTGCCAGCAGACCCGTTAGCGGGGGGGCCGACGGGGAGCTGTTTTTT.

V usage is TRBV7-6 and J usage is TRBJ2-1; no clear D gene. V lost 3 bases, J lost 0 bases, and 9 bases lay in between. The CDR3 has 15 amino acids. Germline assignment: CDR1 SGHVS and CDR2 FNYEAQ. CDR3 in DNA: TGTGCCAGCAGCTTTGGTCCTAGCTCCTACAATGAGCAGTTCTTC. Amino acid sequence: CASSFGPSSYNEQFF.

This rearrangement joins TRBV4-1 to TRBJ1-1, with a weak D call TRBD1 (6 bases). CDR1 and CDR2 (germline): MGHRA, YSYEKL. This CDR3 has 14 amino acids. Trimming took 0 bases from V and 4 from J, leaving 9 bases between them. CDR3 region: CASSQEGGATEAFF. For the CDR3, the DNA is TGCGCCAGCAGCCAAGAAGGGGGGGCCACTGAAGCTTTCTTT.

This clone has just a few counts. The chain uses TRBV11-3 and TRBJ2-1; TRBD1 matches 9 bases. From germline, CDR1 is SGHNT and CDR2 YENEEA. V dropped 5 bases and J dropped 5; count of bases not matched to a gene: 7. The CDR3 is 15 amino acids. The CDR3 is CASSPRQGGDNEQFF. The DNA for the CDR3 is TGTGCCAGCAGCCCAAGACAGGGGGGGGACAATGAGCAGTTCTTC.

The J gene is TRBJ1-2, the V gene TRBV6-1, with D unresolved. The length of the CDR3 is 13 residues. The germline V gene has CDR1 MNHNS and CDR2 SASEGT. V gave up 6 bases and J gave up 5 bases, with 13 bases separating them. This CDR3 is CASRHAKEYGYTF. CDR3 DNA sequence: TGTGCCAGCAGGCATGCCAAGGAGTATGGCTACACCTTC.

There are a few counts of this clone. This chain connects TRBV19 to TRBJ2-5; TRBD2 matches 11 bases. V lost 5 bases, J lost 0 bases, and 8 bases stayed unmatched. The germline gives CDR1 LNHDA, CDR2 SQIVND (reference sequence). The CDR3 spans 17 residues. CDR3 in DNA: TGTGCCAGTAGTGCCCCCAGACTAGCGGGGAACCAAGAGACCCAGTACTTC. It encodes CASSAPRLAGNQETQYF.

The chain is built from TRBV5-1 and TRBJ2-5, with a weak D call TRBD2 (7 bases). Germline V lookup: CDR1 SGHRS, CDR2 YFSETQ. The CDR3 totals 15 residues. The germline V and J ends were trimmed by 4 bases and 5 bases, with 18 bases remaining between them. CDR3 loop: CASSPRGGSWETQYF. For the CDR3, the DNA is TGCGCCAGCAGCCCGAGGGGGGGCTCGTGGGAGACCCAGTACTTC.

The genes are TRBV10-3 and TRBJ2-1; 7 bases agree with TRBD1. Germline CDR1 reads ENHRY; CDR2 reads SYGVKD. V lost 5 bases and J lost 2; bases outside the gene matches: 3. CDR3 length equals 14 residues. The CDR3 protein is CAISRGLAYNEQFF. In nucleotides, the CDR3 is TGTGCCATCAGTAGGGGGCTCGCCTACAATGAGCAGTTCTTC.

This clone occurred a few times. V is TRBV28 and J is TRBJ1-4; 9 positions agree with TRBD1. This CDR3 has 12 residues. Germline V gene lookup returns CDR1 MDHEN and CDR2 SYDVKM. Trimming cost V 5 bases and J 11 bases; bases outside gene matches: 3. CDR3 loop: CASSDGTGKLFF. CDR3 bases: TGTGCCAGCAGTGACGGGACAGGGAAACTGTTTTTT.

The chain has TRBV5-5 and TRBJ1-5; D call uncertain. Germline CDR1 and CDR2: SGHKS and YYEKEE (reference sequence). This CDR3 has 16 residues. Trimming took 0 bases from V and 0 from J, leaving 10 bases between them. The CDR3 coding sequence is TGTGCCAGCAGCTTGGCAGGTCACCTTAGCAATCAGCCCCAGCATTTT. Its protein product is CASSLAGHLSNQPQHF.

The chain combines TRBV6-6 with TRBJ2-3; D not certain. The CDR3 sequence is 15 residues long. CDR1 MNHNY and CDR2 SVGAGI come from the germline V gene (reference sequence). V was cut by 1 base and J by 4 bases, with 12 bases left in between. The CDR3 DNA is TGTGCCAGCAGTTACTATCGCAGGCCCGCAGATACGCAGTATTTT. This gives the protein CASSYYRRPADTQYF.

The chain recombines TRBV30 with TRBJ1-1; 8 bases agree with TRBD1. CDR3 length: 12 residues. CDR1 GTSNPN and CDR2 SVGIG come from the germline V gene (reference sequence). V shed 4 bases, J shed 4 bases, and the junction held 2 bases outside the gene matches. The CDR3 loop is CAWTGGITEAFF. In DNA, the CDR3 is TGTGCCTGGACAGGGGGCATCACTGAAGCTTTCTTT.

The chain uses TRBV5-1 and TRBJ2-1; the match to TRBD2 covers 7 bases. The length of the CDR3 is 15 residues. Per the germline V gene, CDR1 is SGHRS and CDR2 is YFSETQ. V shed 3 bases, J shed 5 bases, and the junction held 8 bases outside the gene matches. The CDR3 nucleotides read TGCGCCAGCAGCTCGGGGAGGACTAGTAACAATGAGCAGTTCTTC. It is translated as CASSSGRTSNNEQFF.

A single count supports this clone. The J gene is TRBJ1-2, the V gene TRBV6-1; 8 nucleotides line up with TRBD1. Per germline, CDR1 MNHNS and CDR2 SASEGT. J lost 5 bases, V lost 3 bases, and 8 bases had no gene match. There are 15 residues in the CDR3. The CDR3 region has the DNA TGTGCCAGCAGTGAGCAGACAGGGGTAAATTATGGCTACACCTTC. Its translation is CASSEQTGVNYGYTF.

The chain carries TRBV4-1 and TRBJ1-4; the D is unclear. Germline V gene sequence: CDR1 MGHRA, CDR2 YSYEKL. The CDR3 loop spans 13 amino acids. Trimming stripped 0 bases from V and 15 bases from J, with 14 bases between. The CDR3 nucleotides are TGCGCCAGCAGCCAAGACAGAGGATTAGATGTGTTTTTT. Residues: CASSQDRGLDVFF.

This clone was seen a handful of times. V gene TRBV7-6 combines with J gene TRBJ2-1; TRBD1 matches 9 bases. V lost 5 bases, J lost 3 bases, and 8 bases stayed unmatched. The germline V gene has CDR1 SGHVS and CDR2 FNYEAQ. CDR3 length: 16 amino acids. For the CDR3, the DNA is TGTGCCAGCAGCCCGGTGACAGGGGGTATCTACAATGAGCAGTTCTTC. It yields the protein CASSPVTGGIYNEQFF.

The chain combines TRBV6-1 with TRBJ1-5; D gene uncertain. Germline V gene lookup returns CDR1 MNHNS and CDR2 SASEGT. V gave up 5 bases and J gave up 5 bases, with 10 bases separating them. This CDR3 has 13 amino acids. The DNA of the CDR3 is TGTGCCAGCAGTATCGAGAGTTATCAGCCCCAGCATTTT. It specifies CASSIESYQPQHF.

This clone was counted only a few times. The V gene is TRBV4-2, the J gene TRBJ2-1, with D tentatively TRBD2 (6 bases). V was trimmed by 1 base and J by 1 base, leaving 8 bases between them. The germline V gene has CDR1 LGHNA and CDR2 YNFKEQ. The CDR3 has 15 residues. CDR3 sequence: CASSQGDLSYNEQFF. Here the CDR3 DNA reads TGTGCCAGCAGCCAAGGGGACTTGTCCTACAATGAGCAGTTCTTC.

Written as DNA, the CDR3 is TGTGCCAGCAGCTTAGGTCAGGGAATAGCATATGGCTACACCTTC. Protein: CASSLGQGIAYGYTF. The chain has TRBV7-9 and TRBJ1-2, with D maybe TRBD1 (5 bases). Germline V lookup: CDR1 SEHNR, CDR2 FQNEAQ (reference sequence). Trimming took off 1 base at V and 5 bases at J, with 14 bases between the two ends. The CDR3 runs to 15 residues.